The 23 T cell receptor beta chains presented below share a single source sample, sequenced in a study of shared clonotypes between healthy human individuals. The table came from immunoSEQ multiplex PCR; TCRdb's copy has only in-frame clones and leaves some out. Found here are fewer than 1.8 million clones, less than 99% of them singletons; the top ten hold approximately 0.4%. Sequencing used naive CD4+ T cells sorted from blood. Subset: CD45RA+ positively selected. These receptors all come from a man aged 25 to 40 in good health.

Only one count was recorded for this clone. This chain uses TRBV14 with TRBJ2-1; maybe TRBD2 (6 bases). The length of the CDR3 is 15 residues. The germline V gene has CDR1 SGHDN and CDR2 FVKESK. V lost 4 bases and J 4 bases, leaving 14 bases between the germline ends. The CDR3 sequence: CASSLLASGYNEQFF. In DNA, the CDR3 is TGTGCCAGCAGCCTCCTAGCGAGTGGTTACAATGAGCAGTTCTTC.

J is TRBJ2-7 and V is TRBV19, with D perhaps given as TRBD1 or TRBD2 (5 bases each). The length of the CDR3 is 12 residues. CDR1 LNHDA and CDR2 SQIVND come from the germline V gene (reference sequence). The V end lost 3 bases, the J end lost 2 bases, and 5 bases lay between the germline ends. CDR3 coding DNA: TGTGCCAGTAGTATGGGGGCCTACGAGCAGTACTTC. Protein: CASSMGAYEQYF.

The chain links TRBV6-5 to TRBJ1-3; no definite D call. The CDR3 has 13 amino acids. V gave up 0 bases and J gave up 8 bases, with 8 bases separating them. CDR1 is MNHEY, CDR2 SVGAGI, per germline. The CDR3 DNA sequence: TGTGCCAGCAGTTACTCGGGTTTGGACACCATATATTTT. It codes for CASSYSGLDTIYF.

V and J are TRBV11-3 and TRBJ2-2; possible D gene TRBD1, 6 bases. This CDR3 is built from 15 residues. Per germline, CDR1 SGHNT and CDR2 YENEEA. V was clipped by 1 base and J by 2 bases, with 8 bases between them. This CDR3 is CASSLVRGNTGELFF. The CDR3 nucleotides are TGTGCCAGCAGCTTAGTCAGGGGAAACACCGGGGAGCTGTTTTTT.

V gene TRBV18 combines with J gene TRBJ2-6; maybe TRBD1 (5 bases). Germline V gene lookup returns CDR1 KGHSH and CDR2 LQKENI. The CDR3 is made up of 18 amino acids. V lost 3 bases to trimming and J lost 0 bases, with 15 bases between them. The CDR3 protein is CASSPLWGPISGANVLTF. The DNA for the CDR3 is TGTGCCAGCTCACCGCTGTGGGGCCCGATCTCTGGGGCCAACGTCCTGACTTTC.

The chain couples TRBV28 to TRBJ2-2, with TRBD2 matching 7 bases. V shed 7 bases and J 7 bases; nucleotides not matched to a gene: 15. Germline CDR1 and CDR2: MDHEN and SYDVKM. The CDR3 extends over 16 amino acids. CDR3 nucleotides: TGTGCCAGCAACCTTGCTAGCGGTCCCTTTCTCGGGGAGCTGTTTTTT. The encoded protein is CASNLASGPFLGELFF.

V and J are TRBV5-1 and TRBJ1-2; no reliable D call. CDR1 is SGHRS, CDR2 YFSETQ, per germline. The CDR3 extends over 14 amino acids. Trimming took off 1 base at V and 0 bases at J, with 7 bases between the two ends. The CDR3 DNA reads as TGCGCCAGCAGCTTGTTCGGGACTAACTATGGCTACACCTTC. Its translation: CASSLFGTNYGYTF.

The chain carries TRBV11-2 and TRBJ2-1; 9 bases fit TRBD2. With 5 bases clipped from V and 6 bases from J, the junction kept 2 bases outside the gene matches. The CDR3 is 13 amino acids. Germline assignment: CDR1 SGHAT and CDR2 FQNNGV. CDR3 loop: CASSTGLANEQFF. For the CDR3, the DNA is TGTGCCAGCAGCACGGGACTAGCCAATGAGCAGTTCTTC.

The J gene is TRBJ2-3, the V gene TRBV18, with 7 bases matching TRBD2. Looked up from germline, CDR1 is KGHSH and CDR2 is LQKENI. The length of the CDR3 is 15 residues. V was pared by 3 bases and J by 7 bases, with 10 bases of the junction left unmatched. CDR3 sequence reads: CASSPQGRGSNTQYF. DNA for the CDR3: TGTGCCAGCTCACCGCAAGGGAGGGGTTCAAATACGCAGTATTTT.

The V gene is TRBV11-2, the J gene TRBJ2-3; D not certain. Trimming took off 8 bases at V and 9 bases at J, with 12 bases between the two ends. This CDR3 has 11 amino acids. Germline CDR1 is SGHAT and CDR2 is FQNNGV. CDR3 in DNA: TGTGCCAGCGATATCGGACGGACGCAGTATTTT. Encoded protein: CASDIGRTQYF. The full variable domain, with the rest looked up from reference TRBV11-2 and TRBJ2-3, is EAGVAQSPRYKIIEKRQSVAFWCNPISGHATLYWYQQILGQGPKLLIQFQNNGVVDDSQLPKDRFSAERLKGVDSTLKIQPAKLEDSAVYLCASDIGRTQYFGPGTRLTVL.

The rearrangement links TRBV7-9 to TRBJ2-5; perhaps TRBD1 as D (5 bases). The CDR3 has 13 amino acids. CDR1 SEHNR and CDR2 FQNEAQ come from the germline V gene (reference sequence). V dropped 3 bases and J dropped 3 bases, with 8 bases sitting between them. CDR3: CASSFVGEETQYF. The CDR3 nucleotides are TGTGCCAGCAGCTTTGTAGGGGAAGAGACCCAGTACTTC.

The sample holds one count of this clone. CDR3 DNA: TGTGCCATCAGTGAGCAGTTGGCAGGGGATGGCTACACCTTC. Translating it yields CAISEQLAGDGYTF. The rearrangement uses TRBV10-3 and TRBJ1-2; perhaps TRBD1 as D (6 bases). This CDR3 has 14 residues. CDR1 is ENHRY and CDR2 is SYGVKD in the germline V gene. Trimming removed 2 bases at V and 6 bases at J, with 13 bases between.

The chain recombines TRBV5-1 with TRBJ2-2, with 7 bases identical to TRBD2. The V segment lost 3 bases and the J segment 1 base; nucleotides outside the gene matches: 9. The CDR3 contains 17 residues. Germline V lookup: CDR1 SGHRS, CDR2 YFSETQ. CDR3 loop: CASSSGLAVENTGELFF. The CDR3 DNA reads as TGCGCCAGCAGCTCGGGTCTAGCGGTAGAGAACACCGGGGAGCTGTTTTTT.

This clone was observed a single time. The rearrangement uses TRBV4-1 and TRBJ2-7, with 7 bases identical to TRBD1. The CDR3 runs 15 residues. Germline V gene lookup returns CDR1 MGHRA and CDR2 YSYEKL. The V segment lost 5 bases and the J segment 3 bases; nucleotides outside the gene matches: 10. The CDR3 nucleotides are TGCGCCAGCAGCACCGGACAGGCCAACCTCTACGAGCAGTACTTC. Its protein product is CASSTGQANLYEQYF.

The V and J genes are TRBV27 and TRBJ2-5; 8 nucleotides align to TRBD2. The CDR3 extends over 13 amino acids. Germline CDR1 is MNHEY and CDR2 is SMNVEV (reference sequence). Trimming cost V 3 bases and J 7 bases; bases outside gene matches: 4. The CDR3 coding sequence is TGTGCCAGCAGTTTTGGGGCGGGAGGGACCCAGTACTTC. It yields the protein CASSFGAGGTQYF.

The CDR3 loop is CASSLAGPTYNEQFF. CDR3 DNA sequence: TGTGCCAGCAGCTTGGCGGGGCCCACCTACAATGAGCAGTTCTTC. The V call is TRBV5-4, the J call TRBJ2-1; D is possibly TRBD1 or TRBD2 (5 bases each). The CDR3 loop spans 15 amino acids. V was trimmed by 0 bases and J by 2 bases, leaving 9 bases between them. Germline CDR1 SGHNT, CDR2 YYREEE (reference sequence). The full variable domain, its missing parts supplied by reference TRBV5-4 and TRBJ2-1, is ETGVTQSPTHLIKTRGQQVTLRCSSQSGHNTVSWYQQALGQGPQFIFQYYREEENGRGNFPPRFSGLQFPNYSSELNVNALELDDSALYLCASSLAGPTYNEQFFGPGTRLTVL.

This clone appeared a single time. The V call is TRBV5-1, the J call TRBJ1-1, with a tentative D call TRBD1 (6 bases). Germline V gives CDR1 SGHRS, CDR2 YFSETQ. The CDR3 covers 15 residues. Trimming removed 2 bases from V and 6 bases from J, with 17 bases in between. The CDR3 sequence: CASSLGIEGVAEAFF. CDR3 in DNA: TGCGCCAGCAGCTTAGGGATCGAGGGGGTGGCTGAAGCTTTCTTT.

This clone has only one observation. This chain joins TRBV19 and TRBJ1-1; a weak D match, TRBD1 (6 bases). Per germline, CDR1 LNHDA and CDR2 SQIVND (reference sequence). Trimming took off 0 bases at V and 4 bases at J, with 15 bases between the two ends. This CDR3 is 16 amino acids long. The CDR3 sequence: CASSIDHGGWSTEAFF. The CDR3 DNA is TGTGCCAGTAGTATAGACCATGGGGGCTGGAGCACTGAAGCTTTCTTT.

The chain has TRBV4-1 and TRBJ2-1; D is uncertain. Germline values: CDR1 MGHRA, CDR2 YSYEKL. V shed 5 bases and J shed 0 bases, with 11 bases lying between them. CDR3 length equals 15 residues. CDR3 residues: CASSLDLGSYNEQFF. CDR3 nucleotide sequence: TGCGCCAGCAGCTTGGACCTGGGCTCCTACAATGAGCAGTTCTTC.

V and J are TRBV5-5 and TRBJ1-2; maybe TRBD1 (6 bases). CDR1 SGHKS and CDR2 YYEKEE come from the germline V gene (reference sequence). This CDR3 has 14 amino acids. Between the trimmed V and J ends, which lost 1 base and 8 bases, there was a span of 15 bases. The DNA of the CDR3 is TGTGCCAGCAGCTTGACGAACAGGGTCGGGGGCTACACCTTC. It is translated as CASSLTNRVGGYTF.

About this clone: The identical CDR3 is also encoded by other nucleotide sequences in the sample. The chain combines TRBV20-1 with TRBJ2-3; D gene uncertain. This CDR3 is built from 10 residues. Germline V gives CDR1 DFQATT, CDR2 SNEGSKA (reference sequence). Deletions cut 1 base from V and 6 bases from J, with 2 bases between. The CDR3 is CSARADTQYF. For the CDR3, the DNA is TGCAGTGCTAGAGCGGATACGCAGTATTTT.

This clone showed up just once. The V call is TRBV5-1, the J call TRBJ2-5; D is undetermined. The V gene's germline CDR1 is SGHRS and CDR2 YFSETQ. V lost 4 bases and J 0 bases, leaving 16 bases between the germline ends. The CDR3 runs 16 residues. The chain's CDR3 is CASSARGPPHQETQYF. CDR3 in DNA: TGCGCCAGCAGCGCGCGCGGACCCCCCCACCAAGAGACCCAGTACTTC.

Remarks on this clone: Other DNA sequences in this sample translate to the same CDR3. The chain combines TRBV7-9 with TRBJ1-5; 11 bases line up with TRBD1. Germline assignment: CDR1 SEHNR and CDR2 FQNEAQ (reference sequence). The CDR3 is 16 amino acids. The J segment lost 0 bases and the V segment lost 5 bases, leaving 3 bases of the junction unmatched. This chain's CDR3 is CASSPGQGASNQPQHF. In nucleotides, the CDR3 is TGTGCCAGCAGCCCCGGACAGGGGGCTAGCAATCAGCCCCAGCATTTT.